This T cell receptor (beta chain) derives from a study of blood T cell repertoires in COVID-19. Study-wide background: From the United States, Italy and Spain came samples of acute and convalescent COVID-19.

Source study methods: Reference gene primer amplification yielded estimated nucleated cell counts. Measured with immunoSEQ multiplex PCR; TCRdb has only the in-frame clones, and not every one. V and J calls and clone size are copied from that table; D and trimming were computed from the DNA. The repertoire holds approximately 200,000 clones, with 86% as singletons. Germline assignment: CDR1 MGHDK and CDR2 SYGVNS. V dropped 3 bases and J dropped 5 bases, with 14 bases sitting between them. This CDR3 comprises 15 residues. Grouping used clinical history reported by participants in a survey and questionnaire. Donors in Cohort 3 counted as recovered after two negative PCRs, clearance, or symptom resolution.

Input material: PBMCs or T cells enriched from blood (not recorded which). The V and J genes are TRBV25-1 and TRBJ2-1, with D uncertain. This clonotype was sampled from a woman in her thirties who had recovered from COVID-19. Here the CDR3 DNA reads TGTGCCAGCAGTGACCCTTTGGGCCCGCACAATGAGCAGTTCTTC. Protein: CASSDPLGPHNEQFF.